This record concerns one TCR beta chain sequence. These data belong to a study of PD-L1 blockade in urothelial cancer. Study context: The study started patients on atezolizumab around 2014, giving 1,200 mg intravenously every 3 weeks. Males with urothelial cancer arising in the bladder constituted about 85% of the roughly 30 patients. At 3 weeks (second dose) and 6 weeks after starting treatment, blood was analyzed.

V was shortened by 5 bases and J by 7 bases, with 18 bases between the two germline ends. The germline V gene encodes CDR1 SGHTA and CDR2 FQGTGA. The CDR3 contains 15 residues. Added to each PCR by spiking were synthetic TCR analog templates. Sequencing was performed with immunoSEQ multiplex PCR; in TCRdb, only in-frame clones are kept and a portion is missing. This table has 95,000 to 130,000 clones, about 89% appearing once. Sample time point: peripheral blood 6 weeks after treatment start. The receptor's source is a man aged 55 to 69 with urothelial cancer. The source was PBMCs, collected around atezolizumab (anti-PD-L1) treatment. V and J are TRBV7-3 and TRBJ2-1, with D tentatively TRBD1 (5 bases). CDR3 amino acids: CASSQARGIGNEQFF. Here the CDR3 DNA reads TGTGCCAGCAGCCAAGCTAGGGGTATTGGGAATGAGCAGTTCTTC.